A single sample gave rise to the 5 T cell receptor beta chains below, sequenced in a study of glioma-infiltrating T cells after dendritic cell vaccination. Profiled with immunoSEQ multiplex PCR; TCRdb holds only in-frame clones, not every one. Of 65,000 to 80,000 clones in the sample, around 81% are singletons; the top ten hold 6.5% to 10%. The material was blood, obtained before dendritic cell vaccination. The receptors derive from a human donor with glioblastoma.

The chain has TRBV7-3 and TRBJ1-1, with a possible D match to TRBD1 (6 bases). V was cut by 0 bases and J by 5 bases, with 7 bases left in between. Germline V gene lookup returns CDR1 SGHTA and CDR2 FQGTGA. This CDR3 region has 13 residues. The CDR3 loop is CASSLTGQTEAFF. CDR3 nucleotide sequence: TGTGCCAGCAGCTTAACGGGACAAACTGAAGCTTTCTTT. Together with reference TRBV7-3 and TRBJ1-1, the CDR3 gives the full variable domain: GAGVSQTPSNKVTEKGKYVELRCDPISGHTALYWYRQSLGQGPEFLIYFQGTGAADDSGLPNDRFFAVRPEGSVSTLKIQRTERGDSAVYLCASSLTGQTEAFFGQGTRLTVV.

This clone was observed at least ten times. This sequence joins TRBV7-9 and TRBJ2-7; perhaps TRBD2 as D (6 bases). The CDR3 has 15 residues. Trimming shortened V by 4 bases and J by 4 bases, and 17 bases separated the two germline ends. Looked up from germline, CDR1 is SEHNR and CDR2 is FQNEAQ (reference sequence). The CDR3 nucleotides are TGTGCCAGCAGCTATCCGGGACTTCTCGGATACGAGCAGTACTTC. Translation: CASSYPGLLGYEQYF.

The chain carries TRBV6-5 and TRBJ1-2; D uncertain. There are 14 residues in the CDR3. V was trimmed by 0 bases and J by 2 bases, leaving 7 bases between them. Germline CDR1 and CDR2: MNHEY and SVGAGI. The CDR3 region is CASSYSIGNYGYTF. In nucleotides, the CDR3 is TGTGCCAGCAGTTACTCGATCGGGAACTATGGCTACACCTTC.

The chain uses TRBV4-1 and TRBJ2-2, with 9 positions matching TRBD1. After removal of 4 bases from V and 5 bases from J, the junction contained 8 bases not matched to a gene. This CDR3 contains 16 residues. Germline V CDR1 and CDR2: MGHRA, YSYEKL. Here the CDR3 DNA reads TGCGCCAGCAGCCCACGGACAGGGGCGGTTACCGGGGAGCTGTTTTTT. It codes for CASSPRTGAVTGELFF.

This clone has just a few counts. This chain uses TRBV14 with TRBJ2-3, with D possibly matching TRBD1 (7 bases). V was trimmed by 4 bases and J by 6 bases, leaving 20 bases between them. CDR1 SGHDN and CDR2 FVKESK come from the germline V gene. CDR3 length equals 16 residues. CDR3 in DNA: TGTGCCAGCAGCCCCCTGCTCCAGGGGGGCAGCGATACGCAGTATTTT. Encoded protein: CASSPLLQGGSDTQYF. The full variable domain, with the rest looked up from reference TRBV14 and TRBJ2-3, is EAGVTQFPSHSVIEKGQTVTLRCDPISGHDNLYWYRRVMGKEIKFLLHFVKESKQDESGMPNNRFLAERTGGTYSTLKVQPAELEDSGVYFCASSPLLQGGSDTQYFGPGTRLTVL.